This T cell receptor beta chain was sequenced for a study of blood T cell repertoires in COVID-19. The CDR3 is 14 residues long. V lost 0 bases, J lost 2 bases, and 1 base stayed unmatched. CDR1 is SGHRS, CDR2 YFSETQ, per germline. This table comes from immunoSEQ multiplex PCR, and its TCRdb copy is limited to in-frame clones, with some not included. The data contain 180,000 or so clones, 85% to 90% of them seen just once; the ten biggest clones take up approximately 2.9%. This receptor was obtained from a woman in her twenties or thirties with active or convalescent COVID-19. The chain carries TRBV5-1 and TRBJ1-2; TRBD1 matches 7 bases. Sequencing was done on a sample of peripheral blood. The CDR3 DNA reads TGCGCCAGCAGCTTGGGAGGGGGCAACTATGGCTACACCTTC. It encodes CASSLGGGNYGYTF.